The rows below give T cell receptor beta chains drawn from one sample of a study of blood T cell repertoires in COVID-19. Assay: immunoSEQ multiplex PCR; the TCRdb copy retains only in-frame clones and omits some. This repertoire shows roughly 250,000 clones, under 90% found once; its top ten account for 3% to 4%. The sequencing input was PBMCs or T cells enriched from blood (not recorded which). The receptors shown here come from a woman in her thirties or forties who had been exposed to COVID-19. CDR3s leave out the opening cysteine and the closing phenylalanine or tryptophan.

length: 15
V: TRBV5-4
J: TRBJ2-2
CDR3: ASSPGGGALNTGELF

length: 14
V: TRBV19
J: TRBJ1-1
CDR3: ASSKRVVQPNTEAF

length: 11
V: TRBV3-1/TRBV3-2
J: TRBJ1-1
CDR3: ASSQTGQGRAF

length: 13
V: TRBV7-2
J: TRBJ2-3
CDR3: ASSLGSSAADTQY

length: 15
V: TRBV21-1
J: TRBJ2-1
CDR3: ASSKAGQTSGGNEQF

length: 13
V: TRBV29-1
J: TRBJ2-4
CDR3: SVESTAAAKNIQY

length: 15
V: TRBV2
J: TRBJ1-5
CDR3: ASRPVQGRFSNQPQH

length: 13
V: TRBV6-6
J: TRBJ2-7
CDR3: ASSAPGQGSYEQY

length: 11
V: TRBV2
J: TRBJ1-5
CDR3: ASGRQGNQPQH

length: 13
V: TRBV18
J: TRBJ2-5
CDR3: ASSPRTSGQETQY

length: 14
V: TRBV5-3
J: TRBJ1-5
CDR3: ARSPTDRGSNQPQH

length: 13
V: TRBV5-1
J: TRBJ2-1
CDR3: ASSLQGYSYNEQF

length: 12
V: TRBV6-5
J: TRBJ1-1
CDR3: ASTLGVLNTEAF

length: 13
V: TRBV4-1
J: TRBJ2-5
CDR3: ASSQESGTRWTQY

length: 13
V: TRBV7-2
J: TRBJ2-1
CDR3: ASSRTSGPYNEQF

length: 16
V: TRBV5-5
J: TRBJ2-3
CDR3: ASSTARATGTGTDTQY

length: 12
V: TRBV2
J: TRBJ1-5
CDR3: ASSDREANQPQH

length: 14
V: TRBV19
J: TRBJ2-2
CDR3: ASSPLAGANTGELF

length: 11
V: TRBV19
J: TRBJ1-1
CDR3: ASKIPPGQEAF

length: 13
V: TRBV7-3
J: TRBJ1-3
CDR3: ASSLTSVAGNTIY

length: 12
V: TRBV3-1/TRBV3-2
J: TRBJ1-3
CDR3: ASSQGGNGNTIY

length: 11
V: TRBV7-2
J: TRBJ1-1
CDR3: ASSPYSSTEAF

length: 14
V: TRBV9
J: TRBJ1-6
CDR3: AMGQGPSSYNSPLH

length: 12
V: TRBV3-1/TRBV3-2
J: TRBJ1-3
CDR3: ASSQWAGGNTIY

length: 15
V: TRBV7-9
J: TRBJ2-2
CDR3: ASSLKYTQGNTGELF

length: 12
V: TRBV7-6
J: TRBJ1-5
CDR3: ASSLFPGNQPQH

length: 15
V: TRBV5-6
J: TRBJ1-2
CDR3: ASSLAFGGGANYGYT

length: 14
V: TRBV24-1
J: TRBJ2-3
CDR3: ATSLHLAGKTDTQY

length: 11
V: TRBV28
J: TRBJ2-3
CDR3: ASSSTRKDTQY

length: 11
V: TRBV7-9
J: TRBJ1-1
CDR3: ASSLLQGTEAF

length: 11
V: TRBV28
J: TRBJ1-1
CDR3: ASRFGQLTEAF

length: 11
V: TRBV30
J: TRBJ1-2
CDR3: AWKKGTGRGYT

length: 12
V: TRBV27
J: TRBJ2-3
CDR3: ARRERGGADTQY

length: 12
V: TRBV9
J: TRBJ2-3
CDR3: ASSVGGDADTQY

length: 11
V: TRBV2
J: TRBJ2-1
CDR3: ASSPEEMDEQF

length: 13
V: TRBV5-1
J: TRBJ1-2
CDR3: ASSSGTGDNYGYT

length: 12
V: TRBV6-6
J: TRBJ2-7
CDR3: ASSYIGDTYEQY